This is a list of T cell receptor beta chains from one sample in a study of shared clonotypes between healthy human individuals. TCRdb keeps only in-frame clones here, not all; method: immunoSEQ multiplex PCR. The sample holds some 2,500,000 clones; roughly 93% are singletons and the top ten take approximately 0.36%. Sequencing input: naive CD4+ T cells from PBMCs. Receptors were obtained from a man aged 18-30 years in good health. Some clones in this sample may be carry-over from other donors' samples. The CDR3 runs from the conserved cysteine through the conserved F or W. The D gene is left open where the match is weak. Clone sizes are given selectively: once, few, many, or a class where the clone is expanded.

.	.	TRBV18	TRBJ1-5	TGTGCCAGCTCACCAAACCGGGGGAACCAGCCCCAGCATTTT	CASSPNRGNQPQHF
TRBD2	.	TRBV6-6	TRBJ2-1	TGTGCCAGCCGGGGGGATGAGCAGTTCTTC	CASRGDEQFF
.	.	TRBV28	TRBJ1-2	TGTGCCAGCAGTTCACGCTATGGCTACACCTTC	CASSSRYGYTF
.	.	TRBV5-1	TRBJ1-4	TGCGCCAGCAGCTTAGGACAGACTTTAGAAAAACTGTTTTTT	CASSLGQTLEKLFF
.	.	TRBV14	TRBJ2-1	TGTGCCAGCAGCCGATCCTACGGGAGAGGGTCCTACAATGAGCAGTTCTTC	CASSRSYGRGSYNEQFF
.	.	TRBV30	TRBJ1-5	TGTGCCTGGAGTGCGAGGGGGGACCCAGGTTATCAGCCCCAGCATTTT	CAWSARGDPGYQPQHF
TRBD2	.	TRBV6-6	TRBJ2-7	TGTGCCAGCTCTTGGACTAGCGGGAACTCCTACGAGCAGTACTTC	CASSWTSGNSYEQYF
.	.	TRBV7-3	TRBJ2-7	TGTGCCAGCAGCGCGGATCCCCGGTCCTACGAGCAGTACTTC	CASSADPRSYEQYF
.	.	TRBV9	TRBJ2-7	TGTGCCAGCAGCCCCCCGGCGGACCACTACGAGCAGTACTTC	CASSPPADHYEQYF
.	.	TRBV25-1	TRBJ2-7	TGTGCCAGCAGTGACTACTCCTACGAGCAGTACTTC	CASSDYSYEQYF
TRBD2	.	TRBV9	TRBJ2-1	TGTGCCAGCAGCGTATCGGGGACACTGGGACTAGCGGTATACAATGAGCAGTTCTTC	CASSVSGTLGLAVYNEQFF
TRBD1	.	TRBV10-3	TRBJ2-1	TGTGCCATCAGATCAGGACAGGGGGCACAAGGGGATGAGCAGTTCTTC	CAIRSGQGAQGDEQFF
TRBD1	.	TRBV6-1	TRBJ2-5	TGTGCCATGAACCCCGGGACAGGGGGCCGAGAGACCCAGTACTTC	CAMNPGTGGRETQYF
.	.	TRBV4-1	TRBJ1-1	TGCGCCAGCAGCCAGGACAAGGGCGTGATTGGCACTGAAGCTTTCTTT	CASSQDKGVIGTEAFF
TRBD2	.	TRBV19	TRBJ2-1	TGTGCCAGTAGCCCAGCTAGCGGGGGTTACAATGAGCAGTTCTTC	CASSPASGGYNEQFF
TRBD1	.	TRBV30	TRBJ1-1	TGTGCCTGGAGTCGTACAGGGGGGGGATGGACTGAAGCTTTCTTT	CAWSRTGGGWTEAFF
TRBD2	.	TRBV9	TRBJ2-1	TGTGCCAGCAGCGTAGAGGGACTAGCGCGCGGTGAGCAGTTCTTC	CASSVEGLARGEQFF
TRBD2	.	TRBV6-1	TRBJ2-3	TGTGCCAGCAGCGGGCGTGGACTAGCGGGCGATACGCAGTATTTT	CASSGRGLAGDTQYF
.	.	TRBV7-7	TRBJ1-5	TGTGCCGTTGGAGGAGTGAGCAGCAATCAGCCCCAGCATTTT	CAVGGVSSNQPQHF
.	.	TRBV10-3	TRBJ2-3	TGTGCCATCAGTGACTCCCGGGACGTCGGAGGAGATACGCAGTATTTT	CAISDSRDVGGDTQYF
.	few	TRBV2	TRBJ1-2	TGTGCCAGCAGTGAAGTGGACAAGCCCTATGGCTACACCTTC	CASSEVDKPYGYTF
.	.	TRBV9	TRBJ1-1	TGTGCCAGCAGCGTAGGAATGGGACTTATGAACACTGAAGCTTTCTTT	CASSVGMGLMNTEAFF
.	.	TRBV5-1	TRBJ2-5	TGCGCCAGCAGCGGGGCAGGTGAAGAGACCCAGTACTTC	CASSGAGEETQYF
.	.	TRBV7-3	TRBJ2-6	TGTGCCAGCAGCCCTGGGGGCATTGGGGCCAACGTCCTGACTTTC	CASSPGGIGANVLTF
.	.	TRBV6-1	TRBJ1-1	TGTGCCAGCAGCGCCCAGGGACCGTCAGCTTTCTTT	CASSAQGPSAFF
.	.	TRBV28	TRBJ2-5	TGTGCCAGCAGTTTGGGAGGGGCCGGAAGGGGGGAGACCCAGTACTTC	CASSLGGAGRGETQYF
.	few	TRBV18	TRBJ2-5	TGTGCCAGCTCACCGGGGGAGACCCAGTACTTC	CASSPGETQYF
TRBD1	once	TRBV5-8	TRBJ1-5	TGTGCCAGCAGCCCGGGACAGCCGAATCAGCCCCAGCATTTT	CASSPGQPNQPQHF
.	.	TRBV7-6	TRBJ1-3	TGTGCCAGCAGCCTCCGCCCCGCGGGGGGTTCTGGAAACACCATATATTTT	CASSLRPAGGSGNTIYF
.	.	TRBV28	TRBJ1-2	TGTGCCAGCAAAAAAGCGGGACCTCAGGACTACACCTTC	CASKKAGPQDYTF
.	once	TRBV28	TRBJ1-1	TGTGCCAGCAGTTGGAGGGTTGGCAGGGGAATGAACACTGAAGCTTTCTTT	CASSWRVGRGMNTEAFF
TRBD2	.	TRBV5-1	TRBJ2-3	TGCGCCAGCAGCTTAAGAGGCGGGAGGGCCGTAGATACGCAGTATTTT	CASSLRGGRAVDTQYF
.	.	TRBV5-4	TRBJ1-5	TGTGCCAGCAGCGACGGTGGGAGTCAGCCCCAGCATTTT	CASSDGGSQPQHF
TRBD2	once	TRBV5-4	TRBJ2-7	TGTGCCAGCAGCCCTAGCGGAACCATCTACGAGCAGTACTTC	CASSPSGTIYEQYF